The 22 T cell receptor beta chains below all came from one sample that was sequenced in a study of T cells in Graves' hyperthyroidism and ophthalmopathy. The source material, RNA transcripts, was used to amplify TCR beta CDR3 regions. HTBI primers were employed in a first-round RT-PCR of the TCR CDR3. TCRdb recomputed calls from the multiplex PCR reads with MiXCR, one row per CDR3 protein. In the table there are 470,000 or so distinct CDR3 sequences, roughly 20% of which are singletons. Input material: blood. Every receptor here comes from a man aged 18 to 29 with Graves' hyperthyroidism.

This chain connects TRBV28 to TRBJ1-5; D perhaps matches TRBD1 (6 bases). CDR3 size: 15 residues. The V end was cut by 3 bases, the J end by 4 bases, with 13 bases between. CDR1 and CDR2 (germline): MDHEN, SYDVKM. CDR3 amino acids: CASSFLQGWNQPQHF. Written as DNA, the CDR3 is TGTGCCAGCAGTTTCTTACAGGGTTGGAATCAGCCCCAGCATTTT.

The CDR3 loop is CASSYSIERAGELFF. CDR3 DNA: TGTGCCAGCAGTTACTCGATTGAGAGGGCCGGGGAGCTGTTTTTT. The chain employs TRBV6-5 and TRBJ2-2; a possible D gene is TRBD2 (5 bases). The CDR3 covers 15 residues. Germline CDR1 reads MNHEY; CDR2 reads SVGAGI. The germline V and J ends were trimmed by 0 bases and 6 bases, with 11 bases remaining between them.

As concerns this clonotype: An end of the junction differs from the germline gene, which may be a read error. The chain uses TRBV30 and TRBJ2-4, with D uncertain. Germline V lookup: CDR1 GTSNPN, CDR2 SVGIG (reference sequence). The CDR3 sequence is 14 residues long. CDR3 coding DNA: TGTGCCTGGAGTGTACAGCGAACCAAAAGCATTCAGTACTTC. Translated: CAWSVQRTKSIQYF.

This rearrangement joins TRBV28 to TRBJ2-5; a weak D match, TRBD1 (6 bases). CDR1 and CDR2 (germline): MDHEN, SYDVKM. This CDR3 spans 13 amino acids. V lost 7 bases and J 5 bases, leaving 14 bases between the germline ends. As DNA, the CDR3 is TGTGCCAGCACCCCGGGACAACTGGAGACCCAGTACTTC. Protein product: CASTPGQLETQYF.

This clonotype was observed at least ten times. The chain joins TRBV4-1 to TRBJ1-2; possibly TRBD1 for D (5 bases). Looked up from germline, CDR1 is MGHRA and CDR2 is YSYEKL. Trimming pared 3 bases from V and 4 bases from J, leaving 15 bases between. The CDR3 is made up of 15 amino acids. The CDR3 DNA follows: TGCGCCAGCAGCCATTCCACCGGGACCGTCTATGGCTACACCTTC. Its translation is CASSHSTGTVYGYTF.

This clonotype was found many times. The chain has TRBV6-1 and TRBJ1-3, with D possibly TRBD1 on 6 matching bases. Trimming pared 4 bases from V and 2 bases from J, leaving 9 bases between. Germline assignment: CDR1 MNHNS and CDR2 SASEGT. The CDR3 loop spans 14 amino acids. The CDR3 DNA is TGTGCCAGCAGTGTTTGGGGGCCTGGAAACACCATATATTTT. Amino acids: CASSVWGPGNTIYF.

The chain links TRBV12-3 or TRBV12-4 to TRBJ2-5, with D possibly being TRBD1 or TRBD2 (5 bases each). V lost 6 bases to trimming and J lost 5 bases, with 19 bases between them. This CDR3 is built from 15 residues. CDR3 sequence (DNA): TGTGCCAGCAGCTCGAAGGGACGGCCGACGGAGACCCAGTACTTC. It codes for CASSSKGRPTETQYF.

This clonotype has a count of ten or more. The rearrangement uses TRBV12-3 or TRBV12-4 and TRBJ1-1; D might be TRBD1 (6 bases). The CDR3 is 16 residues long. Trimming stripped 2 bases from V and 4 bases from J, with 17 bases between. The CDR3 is CASSLTATGSGTEAFF. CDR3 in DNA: TGTGCCAGCAGTTTAACGGCGACAGGTTCTGGCACTGAAGCTTTCTTT.

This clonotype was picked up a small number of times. For the CDR3, the DNA is TGTGCCAGCAGTGAAGGCGACCACACCGGGGAGCTGTTTTTT. This sequence encodes CASSEGDHTGELFF. The gene calls are TRBV6-1 and TRBJ2-2; D gene uncertain. The CDR3 contains 14 residues. Germline V CDR1 and CDR2: MNHNS, SASEGT. V shed 1 base and J shed 3 bases, with 6 bases lying between them.

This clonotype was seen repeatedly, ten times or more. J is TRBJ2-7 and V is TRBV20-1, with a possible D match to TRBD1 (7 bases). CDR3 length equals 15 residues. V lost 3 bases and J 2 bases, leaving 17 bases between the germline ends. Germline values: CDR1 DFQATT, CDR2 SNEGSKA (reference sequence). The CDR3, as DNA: TGCAGTGCTAGTAGGGGGCAGGGGGGACCCTACGAGCAGTACTTC. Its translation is CSASRGQGGPYEQYF.

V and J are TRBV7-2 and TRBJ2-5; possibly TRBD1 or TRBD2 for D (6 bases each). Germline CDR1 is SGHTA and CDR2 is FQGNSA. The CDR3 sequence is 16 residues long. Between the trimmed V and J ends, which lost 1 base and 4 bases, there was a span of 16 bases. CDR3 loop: CASSLGVGGGSETQYF. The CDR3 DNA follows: TGTGCCAGCAGCTTAGGGGTAGGGGGAGGTTCAGAGACCCAGTACTTC.

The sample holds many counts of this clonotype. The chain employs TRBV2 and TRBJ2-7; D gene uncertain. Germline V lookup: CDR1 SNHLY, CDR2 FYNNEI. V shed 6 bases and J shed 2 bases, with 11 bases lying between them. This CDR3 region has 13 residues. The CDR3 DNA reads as TGTGCCAGCAGCTGGTCAGGCCCCTACGAGCAGTACTTC. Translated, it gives CASSWSGPYEQYF. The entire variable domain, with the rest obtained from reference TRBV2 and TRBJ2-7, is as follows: EPEVTQTPSHQVTQMGQEVILRCVPISNHLYFYWYRQILGQKVEFLVSFYNNEISEKSEIFDDQFSVERPDGSNFTLKIRSTKLEDSAMYFCASSWSGPYEQYFGPGTRLTVT.

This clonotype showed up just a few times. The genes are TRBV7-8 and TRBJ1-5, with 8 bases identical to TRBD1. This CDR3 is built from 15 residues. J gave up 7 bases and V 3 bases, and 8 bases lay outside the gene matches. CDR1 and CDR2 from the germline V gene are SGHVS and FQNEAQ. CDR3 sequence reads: CASSFQRTGRQPQHF. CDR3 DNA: TGTGCCAGCAGCTTCCAAAGGACAGGGAGACAGCCCCAGCATTTT.

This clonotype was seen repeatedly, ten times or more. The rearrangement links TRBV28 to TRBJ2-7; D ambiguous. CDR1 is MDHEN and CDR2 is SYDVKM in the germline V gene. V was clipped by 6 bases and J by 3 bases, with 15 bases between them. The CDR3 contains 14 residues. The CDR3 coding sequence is TGTGCCAGCAGCCCCGAAATCAGTCACTACGAGCAGTACTTC. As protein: CASSPEISHYEQYF.

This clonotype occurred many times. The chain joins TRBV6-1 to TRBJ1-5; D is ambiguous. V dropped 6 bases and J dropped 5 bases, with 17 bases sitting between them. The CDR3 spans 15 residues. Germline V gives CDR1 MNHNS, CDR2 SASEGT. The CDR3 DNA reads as TGTGCCAGCAGAAAGGACCCGGGAGGACATCAGCCCCAGCATTTT. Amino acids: CASRKDPGGHQPQHF.

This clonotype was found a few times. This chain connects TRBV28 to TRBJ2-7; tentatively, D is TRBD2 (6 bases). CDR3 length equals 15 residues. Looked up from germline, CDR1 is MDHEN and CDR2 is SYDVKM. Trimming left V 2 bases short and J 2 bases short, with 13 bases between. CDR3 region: CASSLLALRTYEQYF. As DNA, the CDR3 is TGTGCCAGCAGTTTACTAGCGTTAAGAACCTACGAGCAGTACTTC.

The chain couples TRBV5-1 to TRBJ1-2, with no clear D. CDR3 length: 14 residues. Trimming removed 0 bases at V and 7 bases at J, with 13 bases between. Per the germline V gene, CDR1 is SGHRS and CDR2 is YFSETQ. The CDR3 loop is CASSLGSFEGGYTF. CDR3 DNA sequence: TGCGCCAGCAGCTTGGGATCCTTTGAGGGTGGCTACACCTTC.

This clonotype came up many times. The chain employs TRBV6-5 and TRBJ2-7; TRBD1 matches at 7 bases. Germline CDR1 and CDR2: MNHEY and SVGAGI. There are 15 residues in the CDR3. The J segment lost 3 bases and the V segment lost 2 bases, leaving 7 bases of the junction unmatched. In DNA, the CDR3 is TGTGCCAGCAGTTACGGGACAGAGGCCCTCTACGAGCAGTACTTC. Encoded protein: CASSYGTEALYEQYF.

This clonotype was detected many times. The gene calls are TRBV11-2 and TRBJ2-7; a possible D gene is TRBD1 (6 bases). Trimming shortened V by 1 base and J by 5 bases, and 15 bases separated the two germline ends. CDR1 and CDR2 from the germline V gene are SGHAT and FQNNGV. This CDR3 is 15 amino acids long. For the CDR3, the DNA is TGTGCCAGCAGCTTAGTAGAGGGGGACCGCCACGAGCAGTACTTC. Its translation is CASSLVEGDRHEQYF.

CDR3 region: CASSPLGLTNEQYF. CDR3 DNA sequence: TGCGCCAGCAGCCCTCTTGGTCTAACAAACGAGCAGTACTTC. The chain recombines TRBV4-1 with TRBJ2-7; D unclear. CDR3 length equals 14 residues. Germline V gives CDR1 MGHRA, CDR2 YSYEKL. With 4 bases removed from V and 5 bases from J, the gap between germline ends came to 15 bases.

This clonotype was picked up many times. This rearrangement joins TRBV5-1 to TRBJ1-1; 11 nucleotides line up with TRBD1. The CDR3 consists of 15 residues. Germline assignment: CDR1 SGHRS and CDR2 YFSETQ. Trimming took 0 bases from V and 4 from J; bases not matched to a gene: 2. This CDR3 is CASSLAGTGGTEAFF. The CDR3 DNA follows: TGCGCCAGCAGCTTGGCCGGGACAGGGGGCACTGAAGCTTTCTTT. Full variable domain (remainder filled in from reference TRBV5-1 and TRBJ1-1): KAGVTQTPRYLIKTRGQQVTLSCSPISGHRSVSWYQQTPGQGLQFLFEYFSETQRNKGNFPGRFSGRQFSNSRSEMNVSTLELGDSALYLCASSLAGTGGTEAFFGQGTRLTVV.

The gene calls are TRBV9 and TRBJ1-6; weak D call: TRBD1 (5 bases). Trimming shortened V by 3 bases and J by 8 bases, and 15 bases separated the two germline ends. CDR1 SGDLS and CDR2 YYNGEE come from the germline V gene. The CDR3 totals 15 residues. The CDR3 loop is CASSGGGRLDSPLHF. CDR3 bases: TGTGCCAGCAGCGGGGGGGGACGGCTCGATTCACCCCTCCACTTT.